Each of the 3 T cell receptor beta chains below was sequenced from the same sample in a study of immune evolution from preneoplasia to lung adenocarcinoma. The protocol was immunoSEQ multiplex PCR, while the TCRdb copy is restricted to in-frame clones and leaves out a portion. In the table there are some 6,500 clones, 75% to 90% of which are singletons. The sequencing input was FFPE lung adenocarcinoma in situ tissue. These receptors all stem from a donor older than 65 with lung adenocarcinoma.

The rearrangement links TRBV4-1 to TRBJ2-3, with 8 nucleotides matching TRBD2. V was pared by 0 bases and J by 4 bases, with 0 bases of the junction left unmatched. The CDR3 contains 14 residues. CDR1 is MGHRA and CDR2 is YSYEKL in the germline V gene. Here the CDR3 reads CASSQEGLADTQYF. The CDR3, as DNA: TGCGCCAGCAGCCAAGAGGGACTAGCAGATACGCAGTATTTT.

This clone came up once. This CDR3 reads CASSLEAGSYGYTF. The CDR3 DNA follows: TGTGCCAGCAGCTTAGAGGCAGGGAGCTATGGCTACACCTTC. This chain joins TRBV7-9 and TRBJ1-2, with a weak D call TRBD1 (5 bases). The germline CDR1 and CDR2 sequences are SEHNR and FQNEAQ (reference sequence). The CDR3 runs to 14 residues. V dropped 1 base and J dropped 4 bases, with 10 bases sitting between them.

This clone was seen only once. The chain has TRBV10-3 and TRBJ2-7, with 8 bases lining up with TRBD2. CDR1 is ENHRY and CDR2 is SYGVKD in the germline V gene. With V trimmed by 10 bases and J by 2 bases, 7 bases remained unmatched. CDR3 length: 13 residues. CDR3 loop: CATTSGATYEQYF. CDR3 coding DNA: TGTGCCACAACTAGCGGAGCAACCTACGAGCAGTACTTC.